This T cell receptor beta chain was identified in a study of T cells in Graves' hyperthyroidism and ophthalmopathy. Duration under 3 months, a NOSPECS grade of at least 4, and a Clinical Activity Score of at least 3 characterized the ophthalmopathy patients. Exclusion criteria comprised uncontrolled infection, other autoimmune disease, pregnancy or lactation. Using RNA transcripts as the source, TCR beta CDR3 regions were amplified. An initial round of RT-PCR targeting the TCR CDR3 relied on the HTBI primer set. Using its own MiXCR run on the multiplex PCR reads, TCRdb lists one record per CDR3 protein. The sample carries 600,000 to 650,000 distinct CDR3 sequences, 20% to 25% recorded once. Per the germline V gene, CDR1 is MNHEY and CDR2 is SVGAGI. The V segment lost 6 bases and the J segment 12 bases; nucleotides outside the gene matches: 10. The CDR3 runs to 12 residues.

The sample comprised blood. The sequence derives from a man aged 25 to 45 with Graves' ophthalmopathy. This chain uses TRBV6-5 with TRBJ2-5; 7 bases are a match to TRBD1. The CDR3 nucleotides read TGTGCCAGCAGATTAACAGGGGAATGGGAGTACTTC. As protein: CASRLTGEWEYF.